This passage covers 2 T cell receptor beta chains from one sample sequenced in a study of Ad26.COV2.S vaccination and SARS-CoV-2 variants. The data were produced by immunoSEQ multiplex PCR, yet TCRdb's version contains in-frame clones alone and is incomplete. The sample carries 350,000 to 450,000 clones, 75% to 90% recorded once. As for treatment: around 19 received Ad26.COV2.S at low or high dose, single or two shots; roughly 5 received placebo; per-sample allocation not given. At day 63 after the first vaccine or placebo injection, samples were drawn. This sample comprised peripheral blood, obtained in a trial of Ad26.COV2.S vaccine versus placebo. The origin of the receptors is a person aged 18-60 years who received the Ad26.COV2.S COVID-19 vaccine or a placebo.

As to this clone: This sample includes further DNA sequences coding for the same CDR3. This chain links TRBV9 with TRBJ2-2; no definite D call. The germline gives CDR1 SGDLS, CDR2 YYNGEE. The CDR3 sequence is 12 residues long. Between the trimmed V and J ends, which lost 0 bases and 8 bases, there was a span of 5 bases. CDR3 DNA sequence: TGTGCCAGCAGCGTAGGAGTTGGGGAGCTGTTTTTT. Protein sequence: CASSVGVGELFF.

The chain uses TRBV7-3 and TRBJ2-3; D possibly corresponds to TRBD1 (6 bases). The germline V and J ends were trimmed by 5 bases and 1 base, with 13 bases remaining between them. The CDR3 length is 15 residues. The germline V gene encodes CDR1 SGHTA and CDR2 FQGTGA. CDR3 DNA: TGTGCCAGCAGCCCTTCAGGGGTTGGCACAGATACGCAGTATTTT. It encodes CASSPSGVGTDTQYF. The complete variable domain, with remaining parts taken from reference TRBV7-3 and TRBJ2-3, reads GAGVSQTPSNKVTEKGKYVELRCDPISGHTALYWYRQSLGQGPEFLIYFQGTGAADDSGLPNDRFFAVRPEGSVSTLKIQRTERGDSAVYLCASSPSGVGTDTQYFGPGTRLTVL.